The subject of this entry is one T cell receptor beta chain. Measured with immunoSEQ multiplex PCR; TCRdb has only the in-frame clones, and not every one. The sample lists over 80,000 clones, around 96% seen once, with approximately 0.38% in the top ten. CDR3 length: 14 amino acids. V was cut by 1 base and J by 1 base, with 7 bases left in between. Germline V gives CDR1 MNHEY, CDR2 SMNVEV (reference sequence). This sample is part of a study of technical replicates of blood from a handful of donors. Sequencing used T cells isolated from PBMCs. The receptor comes from a human donor in good health. The chain is built from TRBV27 and TRBJ1-1, with unresolved D. Here the CDR3 DNA reads TGTGCCAGCAGTTTATGGGAGAAGAACACTGAAGCTTTCTTT. It encodes CASSLWEKNTEAFF.